This T cell receptor beta chain was identified in a study of blood T cell repertoires in COVID-19. Study-level information: Researchers got acute and convalescent COVID-19 samples from the United States, Italy and Spain. PBMCs, B-cell-depleted T cells, or T cells were the source of the cDNA or gDNA that made up the material.

Per the original methods: Reference gene primer amplification in the assay estimated nucleated cell counts. Clones were read by immunoSEQ multiplex PCR, and TCRdb kept only the in-frame ones, dropping some. That table gives V, J and clone size, and the DNA gave D and trimming. In the table there are 210,000 or so clones, about nine tenths of which are singletons. The CDR3 runs to 16 residues. Germline V gene sequence: CDR1 SGHRS, CDR2 YFSETQ. V shed 4 bases and J 4 bases; nucleotides not matched to a gene: 8. Participant reports of clinical history set cohort assignment. The rearrangement links TRBV5-1 to TRBJ2-1; 10 bases match TRBD1. Sequenced sample: PBMCs or T cells enriched from blood (not recorded which). The clonotype originates from a woman between 45 and 60 years old in a cohort exposed to, infected with or recovered from COVID-19 (not recorded which). CDR3 sequence: CASSRRQGAGYNEQFF. Written as DNA, the CDR3 is TGCGCCAGCAGCCGCAGACAGGGGGCGGGTTACAATGAGCAGTTCTTC. The full variable domain, with the rest looked up from reference TRBV5-1 and TRBJ2-1, is KAGVTQTPRYLIKTRGQQVTLSCSPISGHRSVSWYQQTPGQGLQFLFEYFSETQRNKGNFPGRFSGRQFSNSRSEMNVSTLELGDSALYLCASSRRQGAGYNEQFFGPGTRLTVL.